The rows below give T cell receptor beta chains drawn from one sample of a study of cytomegalovirus exposure and HLA in healthy donors. Produced via immunoSEQ multiplex PCR; TCRdb's table is partial and in-frame only. This table holds around 180,000 clones, less than 90% found once. The sequencing input was PBMCs. These receptors were obtained from a boy aged 5-17 years in good health and CMV-seronegative. The CDR3 runs from the conserved cysteine through the conserved F or W. D genes are given only for firm matches. Size is stated for part of the rows, as once, few or many counts, or as a class when the clone is expanded.

v_call	clone_size	j_call	d_call	cdr3_aa	cdr3_nt
TRBV29-1	NA	TRBJ1-4	NA	CSVPGHPTNEKLFF	TGCAGCGTACCGGGACACCCAACTAATGAAAAACTGTTTTTT
TRBV30	NA	TRBJ2-1	NA	CAWSVGYQGYNEQFF	TGTGCCTGGAGTGTTGGTTATCAGGGGTACAATGAGCAGTTCTTC
TRBV18	NA	TRBJ1-5	NA	CASSPVGGGNQPQHF	TGTGCCAGCTCACCAGTAGGGGGTGGCAATCAGCCCCAGCATTTT
TRBV18	NA	TRBJ2-7	NA	CASSPGQLYEQYF	TGTGCCAGCTCACCAGGACAGCTCTACGAGCAGTACTTC
TRBV19	NA	TRBJ1-5	NA	CASAGRQGNQPQHF	TGTGCCAGCGCGGGTAGACAGGGCAATCAGCCCCAGCATTTT
TRBV4-3	NA	TRBJ1-2	NA	CASSQNTGWRRNGYTF	TGCGCCAGCAGCCAGAACACAGGGTGGAGGAGGAATGGCTACACCTTC
TRBV7-9	NA	TRBJ2-5	TRBD1	CASSAEGGQGAQYF	TGTGCCAGCAGCGCAGAGGGCGGACAGGGGGCCCAGTACTTC
TRBV5-1	NA	TRBJ2-1	NA	CASSFGVREQFF	TGCGCCAGCAGCTTCGGGGTCAGGGAGCAGTTCTTC
TRBV7-6	once	TRBJ1-5	TRBD1	CASSLGDREHQPQHF	TGTGCCAGCAGCCTAGGAGACAGGGAACATCAGCCCCAGCATTTT
TRBV6-5	few	TRBJ1-1	NA	CASSYRGRMNTEAFF	TGTGCCAGCAGTTATAGGGGCCGAATGAACACTGAAGCTTTCTTT